One and the same sample provided the 10 T cell receptor beta chains below, sequenced in a study of shared clonotypes between healthy human individuals. The protocol was immunoSEQ multiplex PCR, while the TCRdb copy is restricted to in-frame clones and leaves out a portion. In the table there are approximately 110,000 clones, just over 65% of which are singletons. The sequenced sample was memory CD8+ T cells sorted from blood. The subset denotes: CD45RO+ cells pooled with CCR7-negative TemRA cells. All receptors come from a woman aged 25-40 years in good health.

There are many counts of this clone. The same CDR3 arises from other DNA sequences in this sample as well. V and J are TRBV10-3 and TRBJ2-7; perhaps TRBD2 as D (5 bases). Germline V gene sequence: CDR1 ENHRY, CDR2 SYGVKD. The germline V and J ends were trimmed by 0 bases and 4 bases, with 13 bases remaining between them. This CDR3 region has 15 residues. The chain's CDR3 is CAISESTSGKYEQYF. The DNA of the CDR3 is TGTGCCATCAGTGAGTCAACTAGTGGGAAATACGAGCAGTACTTC.

The sample holds many counts of this clone. The chain employs TRBV6-6 and TRBJ2-1, with a possible D match to TRBD1 (5 bases). This CDR3 comprises 15 residues. V was pared by 2 bases and J by 2 bases, with 10 bases between. Germline assignment: CDR1 MNHNY and CDR2 SVGAGI (reference sequence). This chain's CDR3 is CASSYGQDTYNEQFF. The CDR3 DNA reads TGTGCCAGCAGTTACGGGCAGGACACCTACAATGAGCAGTTCTTC.

The chain is built from TRBV5-6 and TRBJ1-3; no clear D. The length of the CDR3 is 13 residues. From germline, CDR1 is SGHDT and CDR2 YYEEEE. Trimming removed 3 bases from V and 9 bases from J, with 13 bases in between. The CDR3 DNA reads as TGTGCCAGCAGCTCCTCGGCATCGGGCACCATATATTTT. This sequence encodes CASSSSASGTIYF.

V is TRBV18 and J is TRBJ2-7, with 7 positions matching TRBD2. Per the germline V gene, CDR1 is KGHSH and CDR2 is LQKENI. This CDR3 is 14 amino acids long. The junction had 6 bases not matched to a gene; V was cut back by 3 bases and J by 4 bases. CDR3 DNA: TGTGCCAGCTCACCCGGGGGGTCGGTGTACGAGCAGTACTTC. Protein product: CASSPGGSVYEQYF.

As to this clone: The same CDR3 can be traced to other DNA sequences in this sample. The chain links TRBV11-2 to TRBJ2-5; possibly TRBD2 for D (6 bases). The CDR3 extends over 14 amino acids. From germline, CDR1 is SGHAT and CDR2 FQNNGV. The V end was cut by 1 base, the J end by 2 bases, with 8 bases between. Here the CDR3 reads CASSLVRGQETQYF. The CDR3, as DNA: TGTGCCAGCAGCTTAGTACGGGGGCAAGAGACCCAGTACTTC.

V gene TRBV7-9 combines with J gene TRBJ2-7, with D unresolved. CDR1 SEHNR and CDR2 FQNEAQ come from the germline V gene (reference sequence). The CDR3 is 14 residues long. Trimming cost V 4 bases and J 2 bases, with 12 bases left between them. The CDR3 sequence is CASSSPRSTYEQYF. The CDR3 DNA is TGTGCCAGCAGCTCGCCGAGGTCTACCTACGAGCAGTACTTC.

This clone was detected only a few times. The J gene is TRBJ1-4, the V gene TRBV19; D unresolved. From germline, CDR1 is LNHDA and CDR2 SQIVND (reference sequence). Between the trimmed V and J ends, which lost 5 bases and 13 bases, there was a span of 11 bases. This CDR3 is built from 11 residues. CDR3 in amino acids: CASSSTVVLFF. The CDR3 DNA reads as TGTGCCAGTAGTTCAACGGTTGTACTGTTTTTT. Combining the CDR3 with reference TRBV19 and TRBJ1-4 gives the whole variable domain DGGITQSPKYLFRKEGQNVTLSCEQNLNHDAMYWYRQDPGQGLRLIYYSQIVNDFQKGDIAEGYSVSREKKESFPLTVTSAQKNPTAFYLCASSSTVVLFFGSGTQLSVL.

This sequence joins TRBV4-1 and TRBJ1-2; no clear D. The V end was cut by 3 bases, the J end by 1 base, with 12 bases between. Looked up from germline, CDR1 is MGHRA and CDR2 is YSYEKL. The CDR3 extends over 15 amino acids. The CDR3 nucleotides are TGCGCCAGCAGCCAGGGTCCGGCCCATAACTATGGCTACACCTTC. Its protein is CASSQGPAHNYGYTF.

This chain connects TRBV4-1 to TRBJ2-7, with D possibly TRBD2 on 6 matching bases. Germline V gene sequence: CDR1 MGHRA, CDR2 YSYEKL. This CDR3 contains 14 residues. V was shortened by 4 bases and J by 6 bases, with 16 bases between the two germline ends. The CDR3 DNA reads as TGCGCCAGCAGCCGGGGGGTAGGGAACTTCGAGCAGTACTTC. It codes for CASSRGVGNFEQYF.

This chain connects TRBV25-1 to TRBJ2-7; 12 nucleotides match TRBD2. The germline V gene has CDR1 MGHDK and CDR2 SYGVNS. The CDR3 extends over 16 amino acids. Germline trimming cut 2 bases from V and 4 bases from J; bases unmatched to any gene: 6. The CDR3 DNA reads TGTGCCAGCAGTGAACGTAGGACTAGCGGGAAGTACGAGCAGTACTTC. Amino acid sequence: CASSERRTSGKYEQYF.